A selection of T cell receptor beta chains follows, all from one sample in a study of shared clonotypes between healthy human individuals. Clones were sequenced by immunoSEQ multiplex PCR, and TCRdb holds only the in-frame ones, with some missing. The sample contains 2 million to 2.5 million clones, under 97% of which appear only once. Sample: naive CD4+ T cells sorted from blood. The receptors here all came from a man aged 18 to 30 in good health. Each CDR3 is given with its conserved first and last residue. A D gene is named only where the DNA matches it firmly.

d_call: NA; v_call: TRBV6-5; cdr3_aa: CASSLGSSYNSPLHF
d_call: NA; v_call: TRBV5-1; cdr3_aa: CASSPSSTDTQYF
d_call: TRBD1; v_call: TRBV5-1; cdr3_aa: CASSLDGQALETQYF
d_call: TRBD1; v_call: TRBV19; cdr3_aa: CASSKGQGYGYTF
d_call: NA; v_call: TRBV29-1; cdr3_aa: CSAELPPDTQYF
d_call: NA; v_call: TRBV15; cdr3_aa: CATSRDLEGKGLNEQFF
d_call: TRBD1; v_call: TRBV5-8; cdr3_aa: CASSYYRDRQETQYF
d_call: NA; v_call: TRBV5-1; cdr3_aa: CASSLRGWGQDGYTF
d_call: NA; v_call: TRBV7-9; cdr3_aa: CASSRGQPSGANVLTF
d_call: NA; v_call: TRBV9; cdr3_aa: CASSVEDTRGYGYTF
d_call: NA; v_call: TRBV2; cdr3_aa: CASRVAGYNEQFF
d_call: NA; v_call: TRBV5-1; cdr3_aa: CASSVWSNPSTDTQYF
d_call: NA; v_call: TRBV6-1; cdr3_aa: CASRQETSGNTIYF
d_call: TRBD1; v_call: TRBV6-5; cdr3_aa: CASTRRQGARLGYTF
d_call: TRBD1; v_call: TRBV19; cdr3_aa: CASSTGGSYEQYF
d_call: TRBD1; v_call: TRBV7-2; cdr3_aa: CASSLQGTVLGYTF
d_call: NA; v_call: TRBV10-3; cdr3_aa: CAISGPITDTQYF
d_call: TRBD1; v_call: TRBV5-1; cdr3_aa: CASSGLRQGVHEQYF
d_call: NA; v_call: TRBV6-5; cdr3_aa: CASSYSGPGEKLFF
d_call: TRBD1; v_call: TRBV7-9; cdr3_aa: CASDRGNANYGYTF
d_call: NA; v_call: TRBV7-2; cdr3_aa: CASSYGVSRDTEQYF
d_call: NA; v_call: TRBV7-9; cdr3_aa: CASSLRDSSYEQYF
d_call: NA; v_call: TRBV21-1; cdr3_aa: CASSPKRDSPLHF
d_call: NA; v_call: TRBV30; cdr3_aa: CAWTLALPGEAFF
d_call: NA; v_call: TRBV5-1; cdr3_aa: CASSLDSGSGGSPLHF
d_call: NA; v_call: TRBV4-1; cdr3_aa: CASSQEGGPWGDSTDTQYF
d_call: TRBD2; v_call: TRBV7-6; cdr3_aa: CASSARGRGGTDTQYF